Included here is one T cell receptor (beta chain) sequence, with context. Antigen: not known. Here immunoSEQ multiplex PCR was the method, and the copy in TCRdb shows in-frame clones only, minus some. Among over 85,000 clones, 90% to 95% were seen once, and the ten largest hold around 1.1%. The CDR3 has 14 residues. V was pared by 7 bases and J by 4 bases, with 4 bases of the junction left unmatched. The germline gives CDR1 SNHLY, CDR2 FYNNEI. The data were taken from a study of siplizumab effects on memory and regulatory T cells. Study results and limitations: Greater diversity than memory cells seemed evident in naive T cells, which also appeared to be major alloresponse contributors. There were only a minor fraction of alloreactive clones that mapped to unstimulated subsets.

Sample: CD4+ T cells sorted from blood. This receptor was obtained from a human donor in good health. V is TRBV2 and J is TRBJ1-5, with 10 bases aligning to TRBD1. The CDR3 nucleotides read TGTGCCAGCAACCGGGACAGGGGTAATCAGCCCCAGCATTTT. This translates into CASNRDRGNQPQHF.